A selection of T cell receptor beta chains follows, all from one sample in a study of blood T cell repertoires in COVID-19. Measured with immunoSEQ multiplex PCR; TCRdb has only the in-frame clones, and not every one. The table shows about 150,000 clones, with approximately 90% occurring only once. The sequenced sample was peripheral blood. The source of these receptors is a woman in her 40s with acute or convalescent COVID-19. Each CDR3 is given with its conserved first and last residue. The D gene is left open where the match is weak. Clone size appears in some rows only: once, few, many, or a class for an expanded clone.

size: -
J: TRBJ1-1
V: TRBV29-1
D: -
CDR3: CSVVFLGMNTEAFF
DNA: TGCAGCGTTGTTTTTCTGGGCATGAACACTGAAGCTTTCTTT

size: -
J: TRBJ1-5
V: TRBV19
D: TRBD1
CDR3: CASQNRGPGQGSSFMGNQPQHF
DNA: TGTGCCAGTCAGAATAGAGGACCAGGACAGGGGTCCTCGTTTATGGGGAATCAGCCCCAGCATTTT

size: -
J: TRBJ2-7
V: TRBV6-5
D: -
CDR3: CASSYSSGAHEQYF
DNA: TGTGCCAGCAGTTACTCGTCAGGTGCGCACGAGCAGTACTTC

size: -
J: TRBJ2-1
V: TRBV6-4
D: TRBD1
CDR3: CASSEDRGNEQFF
DNA: TGTGCCAGCAGTGAAGACAGGGGAAATGAGCAGTTCTTC

size: -
J: TRBJ1-5
V: TRBV4-1
D: -
CDR3: CASSQDGQFNQPQHF
DNA: TGCGCCAGCAGCCAAGATGGACAGTTCAATCAGCCCCAGCATTTT

size: -
J: TRBJ2-7
V: TRBV19
D: -
CDR3: CASSFRHNGYEQYF
DNA: TGTGCCAGTAGCTTCCGGCACAACGGGTACGAGCAGTACTTC

size: -
J: TRBJ2-3
V: TRBV28
D: -
CDR3: CASSSNQMPSSTDTQYF
DNA: TGTGCCAGCAGTTCAAACCAGATGCCCTCTAGCACAGATACGCAGTATTTT

size: -
J: TRBJ1-4
V: TRBV30
D: -
CDR3: CAWSETGMSNEKLFF
DNA: TGTGCCTGGAGTGAAACAGGGATGTCTAATGAAAAACTGTTTTTT

size: -
J: TRBJ1-1
V: TRBV3-1/TRBV3-2
D: -
CDR3: CASSRHSTAQNTEAFF
DNA: TGTGCCAGCAGCCGACATTCGACAGCGCAGAACACTGAAGCTTTCTTT

size: -
J: TRBJ2-1
V: TRBV5-1
D: TRBD2
CDR3: CASSSGGRVYEQFF
DNA: TGCGCCAGCAGTAGCGGGGGGCGAGTCTATGAGCAGTTCTTC

size: -
J: TRBJ2-1
V: TRBV18
D: -
CDR3: CASSPRDFNNEQFF
DNA: TGTGCCAGCTCACCACGGGACTTCAACAATGAGCAGTTCTTC

size: -
J: TRBJ2-7
V: TRBV5-1
D: TRBD2
CDR3: CASSSSSGRIFNEQYF
DNA: TGCGCCAGCAGCTCAAGTAGCGGGAGAATCTTCAACGAGCAGTACTTC

size: once
J: TRBJ2-1
V: TRBV6-2/TRBV6-3
D: -
CDR3: CASSLAVSLYNEQFF
DNA: TGTGCCAGCAGTTTAGCGGTGAGCCTTTACAATGAGCAGTTCTTC

size: -
J: TRBJ2-5
V: TRBV18
D: TRBD2
CDR3: CASSPPTSAKETQYF
DNA: TGTGCCAGCTCACCACCTACTAGCGCTAAAGAGACCCAGTACTTC

size: once
J: TRBJ2-5
V: TRBV19
D: TRBD2
CDR3: CASTVTSGQETQYF
DNA: TGTGCCAGTACGGTAACTAGCGGCCAAGAGACCCAGTACTTC

size: -
J: TRBJ2-4
V: TRBV6-5
D: -
CDR3: CASSYSRGGIQYF
DNA: TGTGCCAGCAGTTACTCTCGCGGAGGCATTCAGTACTTC

size: -
J: TRBJ2-3
V: TRBV11-1
D: -
CDR3: CASSSHRDLLRDTQYF
DNA: TGTGCCAGCAGCTCCCACCGGGATCTCCTTAGGGATACGCAGTATTTT

size: once
J: TRBJ2-7
V: TRBV9
D: TRBD1
CDR3: CASSIRDSLSYEQYF
DNA: TGTGCCAGCAGCATCCGGGACAGTCTATCCTACGAGCAGTACTTC

size: -
J: TRBJ1-2
V: TRBV19
D: -
CDR3: CASSIVIGGAPRQYGYTF
DNA: TGTGCCAGTAGTATAGTAATCGGGGGGGCGCCGCGCCAATATGGCTACACCTTC

size: -
J: TRBJ2-7
V: TRBV7-9
D: -
CDR3: CASSTQGRFEQYF
DNA: TGTGCCAGCAGCACCCAGGGAAGGTTCGAGCAGTACTTC

size: -
J: TRBJ2-3
V: TRBV24-1
D: TRBD2
CDR3: CATSEKAGVTDTQYF
DNA: TGTGCCACCAGTGAAAAAGCGGGAGTCACAGATACGCAGTATTTT

size: -
J: TRBJ2-3
V: TRBV20-1
D: -
CDR3: CSASEADTQYF
DNA: TGCAGTGCTAGCGAGGCAGATACGCAGTATTTT

size: -
J: TRBJ1-2
V: TRBV5-6
D: TRBD1
CDR3: CASSDDRDSYGYTF
DNA: TGTGCCAGCAGCGACGACAGGGACAGCTATGGCTACACCTTC

size: once
J: TRBJ2-4
V: TRBV11-3
D: TRBD1
CDR3: CASSFGQGQGENIQYF
DNA: TGTGCCAGCAGCTTCGGACAGGGACAGGGAGAAAACATTCAGTACTTC

size: -
J: TRBJ1-1
V: TRBV18
D: TRBD1
CDR3: CASSPPRTGRYTEAFF
DNA: TGTGCCAGCTCACCACCTAGGACAGGGAGGTATACTGAAGCTTTCTTT

size: -
J: TRBJ2-3
V: TRBV9
D: -
CDR3: CASSVGDITDTQYF
DNA: TGTGCCAGCAGCGTAGGGGACATCACAGATACGCAGTATTTT

size: -
J: TRBJ2-3
V: TRBV5-8
D: -
CDR3: CASSLGLGLATDTQYF
DNA: TGTGCCAGCAGCTTGGGTCTCGGGCTAGCGACAGATACGCAGTATTTT

size: -
J: TRBJ2-5
V: TRBV24-1
D: -
CDR3: CATSHREETQYF
DNA: TGTGCCACCAGTCACCGGGAAGAGACCCAGTACTTC

size: -
J: TRBJ1-1
V: TRBV19
D: -
CDR3: CASILVSLTGPRTEAFF
DNA: TGTGCCAGTATACTCGTGTCGTTAACAGGGCCTCGGACTGAAGCTTTCTTT

size: -
J: TRBJ2-4
V: TRBV20-1
D: TRBD2
CDR3: CSASQQPGTSGLLYF
DNA: TGCAGTGCTAGTCAACAACCGGGGACTAGCGGGCTTCTCTACTTC

size: -
J: TRBJ1-6
V: TRBV28
D: -
CDR3: CASSLPRANYSPLHF
DNA: TGTGCCAGCAGTTTACCCAGGGCCAATTATTCACCCCTCCACTTT

size: -
J: TRBJ1-2
V: TRBV4-2
D: -
CDR3: CASSQDGGYGYTF
DNA: TGTGCCAGCAGCCAAGACGGGGGCTATGGCTACACCTTC

size: -
J: TRBJ2-1
V: TRBV2
D: TRBD2
CDR3: CASSPLTSGGAYEQFF
DNA: TGTGCCAGCAGCCCCCTTACTAGCGGGGGGGCCTATGAGCAGTTCTTC

size: -
J: TRBJ2-7
V: TRBV12-1
D: -
CDR3: CASSFGLAGSYEQYF
DNA: TGTGCCAGCAGCTTTGGACTAGCGGGCTCCTACGAGCAGTACTTC

size: -
J: TRBJ1-1
V: TRBV10-3
D: TRBD1
CDR3: CAISKQGATEAFF
DNA: TGTGCCATCAGTAAGCAGGGGGCCACTGAAGCTTTCTTT

size: -
J: TRBJ1-4
V: TRBV5-1
D: TRBD1
CDR3: CASSLSGTGILLTNEKLFF
DNA: TGCGCCAGCAGCTTGTCGGGGACAGGAATACTACTAACTAATGAAAAACTGTTTTTT

size: -
J: TRBJ2-5
V: TRBV19
D: TRBD1
CDR3: CASGNGDRAGTQYF
DNA: TGTGCCAGCGGAAACGGGGACAGGGCTGGGACCCAGTACTTC

size: -
J: TRBJ2-7
V: TRBV6-1
D: TRBD1
CDR3: CASSEDRGRLYF
DNA: TGTGCCAGCAGTGAAGACAGGGGGCGACTGTACTTC

size: once
J: TRBJ2-7
V: TRBV11-1
D: TRBD2
CDR3: CASSSGGTSGGFVQYF
DNA: TGTGCCAGCAGCTCAGGAGGGACTAGCGGGGGGTTCGTGCAGTACTTC

size: -
J: TRBJ2-7
V: TRBV5-1
D: TRBD2
CDR3: CASSWTFIAGAYEQYF
DNA: TGCGCCAGCAGCTGGACGTTTATAGCGGGAGCCTACGAGCAGTACTTC

size: -
J: TRBJ1-6
V: TRBV19
D: -
CDR3: CASTVRAGGSPLHF
DNA: TGTGCCAGTACGGTTAGGGCCGGGGGATCACCCCTCCACTTT

size: -
J: TRBJ2-7
V: TRBV7-9
D: -
CDR3: CASSLILIFGRASYEQYF
DNA: TGTGCCAGCAGCTTAATTCTTATCTTCGGGCGGGCCTCCTACGAGCAGTACTTC

size: -
J: TRBJ2-3
V: TRBV29-1
D: -
CDR3: CSAQRTNTDTQYF
DNA: TGCAGCGCCCAGCGAACTAACACAGATACGCAGTATTTT

size: -
J: TRBJ1-1
V: TRBV28
D: -
CDR3: CASSPHRVGTEAFF
DNA: TGTGCCAGCAGTCCCCACAGGGTAGGCACTGAAGCTTTCTTT

size: -
J: TRBJ2-2
V: TRBV2
D: -
CDR3: CASIESGELFF
DNA: TGTGCCAGCATCGAGTCCGGGGAGCTGTTTTTT

size: -
J: TRBJ2-3
V: TRBV13
D: TRBD2
CDR3: CASSYGLAGTDTQYF
DNA: TGTGCCAGCAGCTACGGACTAGCAGGCACAGATACGCAGTATTTT

size: -
J: TRBJ2-5
V: TRBV30
D: -
CDR3: CAWAQVEETQYF
DNA: TGTGCCTGGGCACAGGTAGAAGAGACCCAGTACTTC

size: -
J: TRBJ1-1
V: TRBV7-8
D: -
CDR3: CASSRTVNTEAFF
DNA: TGTGCCAGCAGCAGAACAGTGAACACTGAAGCTTTCTTT

size: -
J: TRBJ2-3
V: TRBV6-5
D: TRBD1
CDR3: CASPGQQLDTQYF
DNA: TGTGCCAGTCCGGGACAGCAACTAGATACGCAGTATTTT

size: -
J: TRBJ1-1
V: TRBV7-9
D: -
CDR3: CASSLGTTEAFF
DNA: TGTGCCAGCAGTTTAGGGACTACTGAAGCTTTCTTT

size: once
J: TRBJ2-7
V: TRBV29-1
D: -
CDR3: CSVMTGPTYEQYF
DNA: TGCAGCGTTATGACAGGACCGACCTACGAGCAGTACTTC

size: once
J: TRBJ2-6
V: TRBV25-1
D: -
CDR3: CASTFSGANVLTF
DNA: TGTGCCAGCACCTTCTCTGGGGCCAACGTCCTGACTTTC

size: -
J: TRBJ2-3
V: TRBV7-3
D: -
CDR3: CASSPTTGTDTQYF
DNA: TGTGCCAGCAGCCCGACTACCGGCACAGATACGCAGTATTTT

size: -
J: TRBJ1-5
V: TRBV19
D: -
CDR3: CASSPHRGNGNQPQHF
DNA: TGTGCCAGTAGTCCGCATCGGGGAAACGGCAATCAGCCCCAGCATTTT

size: -
J: TRBJ1-4
V: TRBV5-4
D: -
CDR3: CASSLDYGRNEKLFF
DNA: TGTGCCAGCAGCTTGGACTACGGGAGGAATGAAAAACTGTTTTTT

size: -
J: TRBJ2-2
V: TRBV27
D: TRBD2
CDR3: CASSSRLAGGAGELFF
DNA: TGTGCCAGCAGTTCCCGACTAGCGGGGGGCGCCGGGGAGCTGTTTTTT

size: once
J: TRBJ2-5
V: TRBV7-9
D: -
CDR3: CASRQRGPQETQYF
DNA: TGTGCCAGCCGCCAGCGCGGGCCACAAGAGACCCAGTACTTC

size: few
J: TRBJ1-6
V: TRBV29-1
D: TRBD1
CDR3: CSVSEQGLINSPLHF
DNA: TGCAGCGTTTCGGAACAGGGGCTGATCAATTCACCCCTCCACTTT

size: -
J: TRBJ1-4
V: TRBV4-1
D: -
CDR3: CASSGETGLPNEKLFF
DNA: TGCGCCAGCAGCGGAGAGACAGGTCTTCCTAATGAAAAACTGTTTTTT